This T cell receptor (beta chain) was captured by sequencing in a study of OX40 agonist ivuxolimab in advanced cancers. Notes on the study in general: Nonresponders, in some cases, also had low normalized T-cell clonal expansion. At 0.1 to 3.0 mg/kg and by week 6, CD4+ and CD8+ T cells in the blood had expanded clonally. Undetermined was the antigen specificity of the expanded peripheral T cells.

The CDR3 covers 12 residues. The V end lost 2 bases, the J end lost 10 bases, and 9 bases lay between the germline ends. Germline V CDR1 and CDR2: MDHEN, SYDVKM. A word on this clone: Antigen unknown.

TCRdb's copy holds only in-frame clones and misses some; the assay was immunoSEQ multiplex PCR. The sample holds around 26,000 clones, approximately 85% seen once. Excluded were patients having autoimmune disease history or systemic immunosuppression. The rearrangement uses TRBV28 and TRBJ2-1, with no clear D. This TCR came from an adult with an advanced solid tumor such as melanoma, head and neck, liver or kidney cancer. The sequencing here drew on CD4+ or CD8+ T cells sorted from blood, taken in a trial of the OX40 agonist ivuxolimab. CDR3 protein: CASSLRIGEQFF. The DNA of the CDR3 is TGTGCCAGCAGTTTAAGGATCGGGGAGCAGTTCTTC.